The next 30 T cell receptor beta chains were all read from a single sample in a study of beta chain features in type 1 diabetes. The investigators reverse transcribed all of the isolated RNA, so they sequenced expressed TCRB transcripts. Produced via immunoSEQ multiplex PCR; TCRdb's table is partial and in-frame only. The sample comprises over 65,000 clones, about a third of which are singletons, and about 0.5% rests with the top ten. The sequencing sample was made of stem cell memory CD4+ T cells from blood. The receptors stem from a woman aged 18-29 years in good health.

V gene TRBV7-2 combines with J gene TRBJ2-2, with 9 bases aligning to TRBD2. The CDR3 is made up of 15 amino acids. The V segment lost 7 bases and the J segment 6 bases; nucleotides outside the gene matches: 9. Looked up from germline, CDR1 is SGHTA and CDR2 is FQGNSA. The CDR3 DNA follows: TGTGCCAGCACCTCGGGCGGGAGGGGGTCCGGGGAGCTGTTTTTT. Translating it yields CASTSGGRGSGELFF.

Only a few counts were recorded for this clone. The chain carries TRBV7-2 and TRBJ1-5; D is undetermined. The V end was cut by 4 bases, the J end by 0 bases, with 13 bases between. There are 16 residues in the CDR3. Per germline, CDR1 SGHTA and CDR2 FQGNSA. Here the CDR3 DNA reads TGTGCCAGCAGCTCCTGGGCGGGAAATAGCAATCAGCCCCAGCATTTT. Encoded protein: CASSSWAGNSNQPQHF.

V usage is TRBV18 and J usage is TRBJ2-3, with D possibly being TRBD1 (5 bases). CDR1 KGHSH and CDR2 LQKENI come from the germline V gene. This CDR3 has 13 amino acids. The V gene lost 5 bases and the J gene lost 3 bases, with 9 bases spanning the gap. CDR3 DNA: TGTGCCAGCTCATCGGACACTACAGATACGCAGTATTTT. It is translated as CASSSDTTDTQYF.

Here the CDR3 reads CASSLEPGSYEQYF. CDR3 DNA sequence: TGCGCCAGCAGCTTGGAACCGGGGTCCTACGAGCAGTACTTC. The gene calls are TRBV5-1 and TRBJ2-7, with a tentative D call TRBD2 (5 bases). This CDR3 has 14 residues. Trimming removed 0 bases from V and 1 base from J, with 8 bases in between. Per germline, CDR1 SGHRS and CDR2 YFSETQ. Full variable domain (missing parts from reference TRBV5-1 and TRBJ2-7): KAGVTQTPRYLIKTRGQQVTLSCSPISGHRSVSWYQQTPGQGLQFLFEYFSETQRNKGNFPGRFSGRQFSNSRSEMNVSTLELGDSALYLCASSLEPGSYEQYFGPGTRLTVT.

This sequence joins TRBV7-2 and TRBJ1-1; 7 bases match TRBD1. Germline CDR1 SGHTA, CDR2 FQGNSA. CDR3 length: 12 amino acids. Trimming removed 3 bases from V and 12 bases from J; junction bases left unmatched: 7. DNA for the CDR3: TGTGCCAGCAGCTTGCCGGGACAGAGGACTTTCTTT. Translation: CASSLPGQRTFF.

The chain links TRBV18 to TRBJ1-2; D is ambiguous. Looked up from germline, CDR1 is KGHSH and CDR2 is LQKENI. The CDR3 is made up of 13 amino acids. V was pared by 3 bases and J by 5 bases, with 10 bases between. The CDR3 reads CASSPRQQYGYTF. DNA for the CDR3: TGTGCCAGCTCACCCAGGCAACAATATGGCTACACCTTC.

The chain has TRBV5-5 and TRBJ2-5, with 9 bases aligning to TRBD2. The V gene's germline CDR1 is SGHKS and CDR2 YYEKEE (reference sequence). The CDR3 runs to 20 residues. With V trimmed by 4 bases and J by 1 base, 20 bases remained unmatched. This CDR3 reads CASSLRRSGRYSGGQETQYF. For the CDR3, the DNA is TGTGCCAGCAGCCTCCGCCGTAGCGGGAGATACTCTGGGGGCCAAGAGACCCAGTACTTC.

This clone showed up just a few times. CDR3 region: CASSQEGQRQETQYF. CDR3 in DNA: TGTGCCAGCAGCCAAGAGGGACAGCGCCAAGAGACCCAGTACTTC. V usage is TRBV4-2 and J usage is TRBJ2-5; 7 bases are a match to TRBD1. Losses at the gene ends were 0 bases for V and 1 base for J; bases not matched to a gene: 2. CDR1 LGHNA and CDR2 YNFKEQ come from the germline V gene. The CDR3 contains 15 residues.

This clone was observed a handful of times. This rearrangement joins TRBV4-3 to TRBJ1-1; D perhaps matches TRBD1 (6 bases). Per the germline V gene, CDR1 is LGHNA and CDR2 is YSLEER. V gave up 1 base and J gave up 1 base, with 7 bases separating them. This CDR3 region has 14 residues. The CDR3 bases are TGCGCCAGCAGCCAAGGAGGGGGGAACACTGAAGCTTTCTTT. Protein product: CASSQGGGNTEAFF.

This clone was counted many times. The chain couples TRBV7-9 to TRBJ2-1; 9 positions agree with TRBD1. Germline CDR1 is SEHNR and CDR2 is FQNEAQ (reference sequence). V was clipped by 1 base and J by 8 bases; unmatched bases: 9. The CDR3 covers 16 residues. The CDR3 reads CASSLDLGQGRHEQFF. CDR3 sequence (DNA): TGTGCCAGCAGCTTAGACCTAGGACAGGGGAGACATGAGCAGTTCTTC.

The chain employs TRBV29-1 and TRBJ2-3; maybe TRBD1 (7 bases). V was shortened by 3 bases and J by 0 bases, with 10 bases between the two germline ends. The CDR3 covers 14 residues. The germline gives CDR1 SQVTM, CDR2 ANQGSEA. In nucleotides, the CDR3 is TGCAGCGTTGAGGAGGGGGCAAGCACAGATACGCAGTATTTT. This encodes CSVEEGASTDTQYF.

The chain is built from TRBV5-6 and TRBJ1-5; D is unclear. From germline, CDR1 is SGHDT and CDR2 YYEEEE. V lost 4 bases, J lost 0 bases, and 8 bases lay in between. The CDR3 runs 14 residues. The CDR3 is CASSLTFSNQPQHF. Written as DNA, the CDR3 is TGTGCCAGCAGCCTGACATTTAGCAATCAGCCCCAGCATTTT.

The chain joins TRBV2 to TRBJ1-1; 7 nucleotides line up with TRBD1. CDR3 length equals 14 residues. J was trimmed by 4 bases and V by 7 bases; bases with no gene match: 9. The germline gives CDR1 SNHLY, CDR2 FYNNEI. The DNA of the CDR3 is TGTGCCAGCACGAACTACAGGGGAATCACTGAAGCTTTCTTT. Its translation: CASTNYRGITEAFF.

There are a few counts of this clone. The V call is TRBV5-5, the J call TRBJ2-3; a possible D gene is TRBD2 (6 bases). Germline V CDR1 and CDR2: SGHKS, YYEKEE (reference sequence). CDR3 size: 14 residues. V was pared by 6 bases and J by 2 bases, with 13 bases between. Here the CDR3 DNA reads TGTGCCAGCACCCTGGGGGACTCCACAGATACGCAGTATTTT. Translated, it gives CASTLGDSTDTQYF.

V gene TRBV5-4 combines with J gene TRBJ1-1, with 8 bases that match TRBD1. The CDR3 extends over 13 amino acids. Germline assignment: CDR1 SGHNT and CDR2 YYREEE (reference sequence). V gave up 4 bases and J gave up 11 bases; unmatched junction bases: 10. CDR3 DNA sequence: TGTGCCAGCAGCCCCTTCTCGACAGGGGAGGCTTTCTTT. Its protein product is CASSPFSTGEAFF.

The chain couples TRBV11-1 to TRBJ2-7, with 7 bases aligning to TRBD1. The CDR3 runs 16 residues. The germline V gene encodes CDR1 SGHAT and CDR2 FQDESV (reference sequence). V dropped 5 bases and J dropped 2; count of bases not matched to a gene: 12. The CDR3, as DNA: TGTGCCAGCAGCACGAGAACCGGGACAGTAGCCTACGAGCAGTACTTC. This codes for CASSTRTGTVAYEQYF. Variable domain in full (rest from reference TRBV11-1 and TRBJ2-7): EAEVAQSPRYKITEKSQAVAFWCDPISGHATLYWYRQILGQGPELLVQFQDESVVDDSQLPKDRFSAERLKGVDSTLKIQPAELGDSAMYLCASSTRTGTVAYEQYFGPGTRLTVT.

This clone was observed a handful of times. This rearrangement joins TRBV6-5 to TRBJ2-4; TRBD2 agrees at 12 bases. V dropped 4 bases and J dropped 3; count of bases not matched to a gene: 4. The CDR3 loop spans 16 amino acids. Germline CDR1 reads MNHEY; CDR2 reads SVGAGI. CDR3 sequence reads: CASSSSGGGVKNIQYF. The CDR3 DNA reads as TGTGCCAGCAGTTCTAGCGGGGGGGGCGTCAAAAACATTCAGTACTTC.

The chain is built from TRBV7-2 and TRBJ2-7, with D possibly matching TRBD2 (6 bases). This CDR3 comprises 14 residues. Trimming stripped 4 bases from V and 2 bases from J, with 12 bases between. CDR1 and CDR2 from the germline V gene are SGHTA and FQGNSA. As DNA, the CDR3 is TGTGCCAGCAGCTCGATGGGCGGGGCCTACGAGCAGTACTTC. Protein: CASSSMGGAYEQYF.

This chain joins TRBV2 and TRBJ1-4; D ambiguous. Germline V gene lookup returns CDR1 SNHLY and CDR2 FYNNEI. With 6 bases removed from V and 8 bases from J, the gap between germline ends came to 13 bases. The CDR3 covers 13 residues. CDR3 amino acids: CASSPLGGEKLFF. The CDR3 nucleotides read TGTGCCAGCAGCCCACTGGGAGGCGAAAAACTGTTTTTT.

This clone was recorded a few times. V gene TRBV6-6 combines with J gene TRBJ1-4; unclear D gene. Germline CDR1 MNHNY, CDR2 SVGAGI (reference sequence). The CDR3 is made up of 12 amino acids. The germline V and J ends were trimmed by 6 bases and 7 bases, with 9 bases remaining between them. The CDR3 bases are TGTGCCAGCAGACCTGGGCCTGAAAAACTGTTTTTT. As protein: CASRPGPEKLFF.

The chain carries TRBV15 and TRBJ2-5; D unresolved. Per germline, CDR1 LNHNV and CDR2 YYDKDF (reference sequence). The CDR3 loop spans 16 amino acids. Trimming left V 0 bases short and J 1 base short, with 12 bases between. The CDR3 is CATSRDRFGSQETQYF. In DNA, the CDR3 is TGTGCCACCAGCAGAGATCGTTTTGGCAGCCAAGAGACCCAGTACTTC.

The CDR3 reads CASNRGQGRDEQFF. The DNA of the CDR3 is TGTGCCAGCAATAGGGGACAGGGTCGAGATGAGCAGTTCTTC. The V and J genes are TRBV2 and TRBJ2-1, with 9 positions matching TRBD1. Germline lookup yields CDR1 SNHLY and CDR2 FYNNEI. CDR3 length: 14 amino acids. V trimming: 7 bases; J trimming: 8 bases; junction bases outside the gene matches: 9.

This clone has just a few counts. The chain is built from TRBV9 and TRBJ1-4; unclear D gene. Trimming stripped 1 base from V and 4 bases from J, with 8 bases between. The CDR3 extends over 14 amino acids. In germline, CDR1 is SGDLS, CDR2 YYNGEE. CDR3 residues: CASSVQSFNEKLFF. The CDR3 region has the DNA TGTGCCAGCAGCGTACAGTCTTTTAATGAAAAACTGTTTTTT.

This clone was seen more than once but under ten times. The chain uses TRBV18 and TRBJ1-2; TRBD1 matches 9 bases. This CDR3 has 14 residues. The ends lost 0 bases at V and 7 bases at J; junction bases unmatched: 3. Germline-derived CDR1 and CDR2 are KGHSH and LQKENI. The CDR3 sequence: CASSPPGQGPGYTF. CDR3 DNA: TGTGCCAGCTCACCACCGGGACAGGGACCTGGCTACACCTTC.

The V and J genes are TRBV2 and TRBJ2-1; 7 bases agree with TRBD2. The CDR3 totals 14 residues. Germline V gene sequence: CDR1 SNHLY, CDR2 FYNNEI. Trimming cost V 9 bases and J 0 bases; bases outside gene matches: 5. The CDR3 DNA is TGTGCCAGTAAGAGCGGGAACTCCTACAATGAGCAGTTCTTC. Translating it yields CASKSGNSYNEQFF.

This chain connects TRBV7-2 to TRBJ2-1; 8 nucleotides match TRBD1. Trimming cost V 3 bases and J 8 bases; bases outside gene matches: 6. CDR1 and CDR2 from the germline V gene are SGHTA and FQGNSA. The CDR3 is 14 amino acids. The CDR3 nucleotides are TGTGCCAGCAGCTTGTCACAGGGGGGTCATGAGCAGTTCTTC. This gives the protein CASSLSQGGHEQFF.

This clone was picked up a small number of times. The chain uses TRBV7-2 and TRBJ2-3; 8 nucleotides line up with TRBD2. The V gene's germline CDR1 is SGHTA and CDR2 FQGNSA. The CDR3 length is 15 residues. V gave up 5 bases and J gave up 13 bases; unmatched junction bases: 17. The CDR3 is CASSPGGDGGVREYF. CDR3 coding DNA: TGTGCCAGCAGCCCAGGCGGTGACGGGGGGGTTCGGGAGTATTTT.

The J gene is TRBJ1-4, the V gene TRBV5-6; D might be TRBD1 (5 bases). The V gene lost 0 bases and the J gene lost 7 bases, with 16 bases spanning the gap. Germline V gene sequence: CDR1 SGHDT, CDR2 YYEEEE. The CDR3 is 16 amino acids. In DNA form, the CDR3 reads TGTGCCAGCAGCTTGGCGGGGGGAAGAGGAGGTGAAAAACTGTTTTTT. Amino acids: CASSLAGGRGGEKLFF.

The chain couples TRBV13 to TRBJ2-7; 7 bases are shared with TRBD1. The junction had 6 bases not matched to a gene; V was cut back by 5 bases and J by 8 bases. In germline, CDR1 is PRHDT, CDR2 FYEKMQ (reference sequence). This CDR3 spans 12 amino acids. CDR3 sequence (DNA): TGTGCCAGCAGCCCCCGACAGGGACAGCAGTACTTC. Amino acid sequence: CASSPRQGQQYF.

For the CDR3, the DNA is TGTGCCAGCAGCATCGACAGGGGAGGGGAGACCCAGTACTTC. Encoded protein: CASSIDRGGETQYF. V gene TRBV7-8 combines with J gene TRBJ2-5, with D possibly being TRBD1 (8 bases). Germline values: CDR1 SGHVS, CDR2 FQNEAQ. This CDR3 has 14 amino acids. Trimming stripped 5 bases from V and 5 bases from J, with 15 bases between.